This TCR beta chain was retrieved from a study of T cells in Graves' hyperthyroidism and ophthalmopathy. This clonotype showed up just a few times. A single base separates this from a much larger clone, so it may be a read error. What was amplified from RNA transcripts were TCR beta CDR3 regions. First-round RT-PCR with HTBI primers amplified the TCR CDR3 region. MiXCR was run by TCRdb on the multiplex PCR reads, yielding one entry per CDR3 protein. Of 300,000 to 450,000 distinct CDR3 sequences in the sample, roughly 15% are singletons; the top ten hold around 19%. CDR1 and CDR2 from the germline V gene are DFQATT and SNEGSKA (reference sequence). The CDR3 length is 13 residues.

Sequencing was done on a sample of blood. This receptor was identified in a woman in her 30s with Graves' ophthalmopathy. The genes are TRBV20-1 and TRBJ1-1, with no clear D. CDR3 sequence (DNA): TGCAGTGCTAGTAGGGCAGGACGGCCCCGAGCTCTCTTT. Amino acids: CSASRAGRPRALF.